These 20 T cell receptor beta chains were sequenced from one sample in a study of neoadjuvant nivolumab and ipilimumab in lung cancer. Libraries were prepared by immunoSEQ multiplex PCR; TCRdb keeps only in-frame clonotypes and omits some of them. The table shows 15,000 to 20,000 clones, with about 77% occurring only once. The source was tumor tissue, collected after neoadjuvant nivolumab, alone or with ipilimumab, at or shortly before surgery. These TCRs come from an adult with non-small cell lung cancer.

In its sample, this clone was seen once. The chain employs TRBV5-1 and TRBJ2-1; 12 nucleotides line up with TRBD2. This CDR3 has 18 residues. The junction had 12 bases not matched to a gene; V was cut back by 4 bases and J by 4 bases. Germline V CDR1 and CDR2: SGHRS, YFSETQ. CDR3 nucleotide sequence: TGCGCCAGCAGCCCAGCCGGGACTAGCGGGCCTAGATACAATGAGCAGTTCTTC. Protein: CASSPAGTSGPRYNEQFF.

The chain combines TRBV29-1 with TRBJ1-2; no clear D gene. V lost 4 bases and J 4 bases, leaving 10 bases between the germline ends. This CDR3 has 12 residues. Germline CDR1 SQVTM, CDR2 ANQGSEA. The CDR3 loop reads CSVGWGPYGYTF. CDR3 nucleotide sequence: TGCAGCGTTGGGTGGGGTCCCTATGGCTACACCTTC.

For the CDR3, the DNA is TGTGCCAGCAGCTTAGTGGGACTAGCGGGAAATGAGCAGTTCTTC. It encodes CASSLVGLAGNEQFF. The chain carries TRBV7-3 and TRBJ2-1; 13 bases align to TRBD2. The CDR3 length is 15 residues. J gave up 7 bases and V 2 bases, and 2 bases lay outside the gene matches. CDR1 and CDR2 from the germline V gene are SGHTA and FQGTGA.

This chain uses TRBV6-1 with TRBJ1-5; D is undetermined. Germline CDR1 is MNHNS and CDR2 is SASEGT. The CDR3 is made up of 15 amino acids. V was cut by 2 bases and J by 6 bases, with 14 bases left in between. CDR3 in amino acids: CASSELQSPVQPQHF. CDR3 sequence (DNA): TGTGCCAGCAGTGAACTACAGAGTCCCGTTCAGCCCCAGCATTTT.

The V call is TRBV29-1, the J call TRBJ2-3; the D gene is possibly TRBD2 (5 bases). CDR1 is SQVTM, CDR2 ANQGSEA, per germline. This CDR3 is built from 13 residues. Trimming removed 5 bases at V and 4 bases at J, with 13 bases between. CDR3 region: CSVRGIRADTQYF. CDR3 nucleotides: TGCAGCGTTCGGGGTATAAGGGCAGATACGCAGTATTTT.

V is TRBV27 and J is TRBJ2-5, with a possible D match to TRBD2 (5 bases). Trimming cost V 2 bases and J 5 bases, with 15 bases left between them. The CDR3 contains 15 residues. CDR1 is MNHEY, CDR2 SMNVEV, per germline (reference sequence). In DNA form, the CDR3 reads TGTGCCAGCAGTTTAAACCTAGCTCGAGGGGAGACCCAGTACTTC. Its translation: CASSLNLARGETQYF.

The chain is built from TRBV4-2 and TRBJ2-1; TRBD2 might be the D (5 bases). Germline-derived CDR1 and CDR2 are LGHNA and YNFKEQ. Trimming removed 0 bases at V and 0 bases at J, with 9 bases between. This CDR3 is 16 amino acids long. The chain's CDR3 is CASSQDETISYNEQFF. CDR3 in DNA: TGTGCCAGCAGCCAAGATGAGACTATCTCCTACAATGAGCAGTTCTTC.

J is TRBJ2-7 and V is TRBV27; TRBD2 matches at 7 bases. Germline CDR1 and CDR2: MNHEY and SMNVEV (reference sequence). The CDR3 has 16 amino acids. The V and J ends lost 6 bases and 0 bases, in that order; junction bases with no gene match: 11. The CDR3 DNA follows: TGTGCCAGCAGCAGACGACTAGCCGTTAGCTCCTACGAGCAGTACTTC. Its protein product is CASSRRLAVSSYEQYF.

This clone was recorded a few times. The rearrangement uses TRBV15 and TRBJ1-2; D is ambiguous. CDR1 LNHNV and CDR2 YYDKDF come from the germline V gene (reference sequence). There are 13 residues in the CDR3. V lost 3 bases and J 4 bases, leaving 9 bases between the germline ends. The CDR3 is CATSRGFTYGYTF. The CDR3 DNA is TGTGCCACCAGCAGGGGGTTCACCTATGGCTACACCTTC. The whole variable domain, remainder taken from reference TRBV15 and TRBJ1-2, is DAMVIQNPRYQVTQFGKPVTLSCSQTLNHNVMYWYQQKSSQAPKLLFHYYDKDFNNEADTPDNFQSRRPNTSFCFLDIRSPGLGDTAMYLCATSRGFTYGYTFGSGTRLTVV.

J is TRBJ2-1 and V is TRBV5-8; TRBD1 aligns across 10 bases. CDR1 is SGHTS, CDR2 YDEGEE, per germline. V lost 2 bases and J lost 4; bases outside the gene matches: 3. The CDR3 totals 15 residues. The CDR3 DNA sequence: TGTGCCAGCAGCTTTAGGGGACAGGGGTACAATGAGCAGTTCTTC. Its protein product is CASSFRGQGYNEQFF.

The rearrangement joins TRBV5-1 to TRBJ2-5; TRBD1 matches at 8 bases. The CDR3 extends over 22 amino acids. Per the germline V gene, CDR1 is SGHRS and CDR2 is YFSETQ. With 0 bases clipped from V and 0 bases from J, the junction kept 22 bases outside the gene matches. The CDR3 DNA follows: TGCGCCAGCAGCTTGGTCTGGGCCGACGTCGGACAGGGATGGGAGGACCAAGAGACCCAGTACTTC. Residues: CASSLVWADVGQGWEDQETQYF. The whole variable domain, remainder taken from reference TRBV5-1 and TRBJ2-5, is KAGVTQTPRYLIKTRGQQVTLSCSPISGHRSVSWYQQTPGQGLQFLFEYFSETQRNKGNFPGRFSGRQFSNSRSEMNVSTLELGDSALYLCASSLVWADVGQGWEDQETQYFGPGTRLLVL.

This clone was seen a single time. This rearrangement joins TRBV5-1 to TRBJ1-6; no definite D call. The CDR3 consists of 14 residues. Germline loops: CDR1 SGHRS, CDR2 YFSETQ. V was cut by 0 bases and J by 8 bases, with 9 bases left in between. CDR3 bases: TGCGCCAGCAGCTTGGGGGGTCGAGATTCACCCCTCCACTTT. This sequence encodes CASSLGGRDSPLHF.

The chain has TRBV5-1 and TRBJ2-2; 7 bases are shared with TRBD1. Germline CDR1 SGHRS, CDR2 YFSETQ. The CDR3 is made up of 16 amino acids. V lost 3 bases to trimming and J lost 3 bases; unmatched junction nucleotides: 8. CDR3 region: CASSSSDRADTGELFF. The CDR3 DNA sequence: TGCGCCAGCAGCTCTTCAGACAGGGCCGACACCGGGGAGCTGTTTTTT.

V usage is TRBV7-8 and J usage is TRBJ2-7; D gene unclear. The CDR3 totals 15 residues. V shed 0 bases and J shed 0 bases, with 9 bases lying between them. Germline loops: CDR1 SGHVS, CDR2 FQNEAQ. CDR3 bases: TGTGCCAGCAGCTTAGCGAGTGGCGGCTCCTACGAGCAGTACTTC. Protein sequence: CASSLASGGSYEQYF.

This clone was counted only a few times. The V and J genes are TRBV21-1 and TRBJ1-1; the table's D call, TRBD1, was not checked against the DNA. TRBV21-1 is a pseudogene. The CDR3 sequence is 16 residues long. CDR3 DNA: TGTGCCAGCAGGATGAAGGGGAAGGGGAAAAACACTGAAGCTTTCTTT. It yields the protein CASRMKGKGKNTEAFF.

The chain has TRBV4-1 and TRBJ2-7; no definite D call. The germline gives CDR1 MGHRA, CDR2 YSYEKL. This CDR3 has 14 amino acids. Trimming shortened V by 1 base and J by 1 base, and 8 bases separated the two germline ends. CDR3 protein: CASSQVYGSYEQYF. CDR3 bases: TGCGCCAGCAGCCAAGTTTACGGTTCCTACGAGCAGTACTTC.

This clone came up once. The CDR3 is CASSRVVTDTQYF. The CDR3 DNA is TGTGCCAGCAGCCGAGTAGTCACAGATACGCAGTATTTT. The chain uses TRBV7-3 and TRBJ2-3; D remains unclear. V was cut by 5 bases and J by 2 bases, with 8 bases left in between. This CDR3 contains 13 residues. Germline CDR1 and CDR2: SGHTA and FQGTGA.

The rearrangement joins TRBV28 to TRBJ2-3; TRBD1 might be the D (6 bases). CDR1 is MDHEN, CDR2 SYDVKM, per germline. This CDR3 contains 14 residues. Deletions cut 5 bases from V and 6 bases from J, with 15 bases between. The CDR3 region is CASSAAGASDTQYF. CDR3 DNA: TGTGCCAGCAGTGCGGCAGGGGCGAGTGATACGCAGTATTTT. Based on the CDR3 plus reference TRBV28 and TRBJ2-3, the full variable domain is DVKVTQSSRYLVKRTGEKVFLECVQDMDHENMFWYRQDPGLGLRLIYFSYDVKMKEKGDIPEGYSVSREKKERFSLILESASTNQTSMYLCASSAAGASDTQYFGPGTRLTVL.

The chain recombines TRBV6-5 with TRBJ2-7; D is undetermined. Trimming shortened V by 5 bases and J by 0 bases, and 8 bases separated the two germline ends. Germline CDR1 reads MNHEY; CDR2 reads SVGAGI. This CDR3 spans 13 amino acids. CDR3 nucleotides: TGTGCCAGCAGTCTCTCTGGCTCCTACGAGCAGTACTTC. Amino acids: CASSLSGSYEQYF.

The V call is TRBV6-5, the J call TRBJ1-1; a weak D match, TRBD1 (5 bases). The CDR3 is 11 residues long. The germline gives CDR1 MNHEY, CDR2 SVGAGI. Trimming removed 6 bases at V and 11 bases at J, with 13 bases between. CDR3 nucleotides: TGTGCCAGCAGCATGGCAGGGAGGGCTTTCTTT. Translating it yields CASSMAGRAFF.